This paragraph reports one T cell receptor (beta chain). This clonotype was seen a handful of times. Its antigen specificity is not known. No clone much larger than this one lies a single base away; base qualities are absent. The CDR3 runs 16 residues from the cysteine to the phenylalanine. Only the CDR3 region is kept as DNA, spanning 48 bases read in frame from base 1. As encoded in the germline V gene, CDR1 is MNHNS while CDR2 is SASEGT. V ends up 7 bases short and J 3 bases short, with an unmatched junction base count of 7. The approximately 39 donors, aged roughly 6 to 100 years, were systemically healthy Caucasian individuals from Russia. Around 9.9 milliliters of peripheral blood were collected from each donor into EDTA-treated Vacutainer tubes. Ficoll-Paque density-gradient centrifugation was used to isolate PBMCs, with at least 7 million obtained per sample. Total RNA was extracted from PBMCs with Trizol reagent, with at least 6 micrograms obtained per sample. For every donor, flow cytometry on a PBMC aliquot measured the percentage of naive CD45RAhigh/CD27high T cells.

These data are taken from a study of blood T cells in healthy people across ages (dated by TCRdb to between 2014 and 2016). About the study as a whole: In model experiments, roughly one uniquely barcoded TCR beta cDNA molecule per two T cells was captured by template switching. To track age-related changes in TCR beta repertoire diversity, the study relied on deep sequencing normalized with unique cDNA molecular identifiers. Donors were grouped into four age groups: young (average 16 years), middle-aged (39), aged (around 60) and long-lived (about 82). For two donors (one aged 18 to 29 and one aged 80 or older), the study analyzed two additional independent replicas of 1 million unique cDNA reads from the same blood draw.

Overall results and qualifications from the work: Estimates of total diversity from one million sequenced T cells were regarded as lower bounds and underestimates. Bulk unsorted PBMC profiling prevented conclusive comparison of naive and antigen-experienced compartments. A strong correlation was found between observed TCR beta diversity and the percentage of naive T cells measured by flow cytometry. Compared with the aged group, more naive CD4+ T cells, fewer expanded clones and increased TCR diversity were shown by the long-lived group, suggesting age selection. Observed TCR beta diversity per million T cells fell roughly linearly with age, and a significant reduction was already apparent by age approximately 40. Because the CMV infection status of the donors was unknown, age-related changes in expanded clonotypes may potentially have been confounded.

Library prep was done by 5' RACE. Sequencing used an Illumina HiSeq 2500. A second PCR of roughly 6 to 11 cycles was performed with a sample-barcoded 5' primer and a J-beta primer mix. A template-switch 5' adaptor carrying 12 random nucleotides introduced a unique molecular identifier onto each TCR beta cDNA molecule. At least 2.5 million CDR3-containing paired-end reads were obtained from each sample. All of the RNA was converted into first-strand cDNA using the Mint cDNA synthesis kit, with a TRBC-specific oligonucleotide serving as the primer. Following uracil-DNA glycosylase treatment, a first 18-cycle PCR with universal primers M1SS and BC2_uni_R was performed on all cDNA. Per the source publication's procedure: For normalization, 1 million high-quality reads, each with a distinct molecular identifier, were randomly selected from each sample. Reads sharing molecular identifiers were discarded rather than binned into consensus sequences. MiTCR, with a Q25 quality threshold and the strictest error-elimination algorithm, was used for CDR3 identification, clonotype clustering and error correction. A nonparametric unseen species model with Euler transformation was used to estimate a lower bound on total TCR beta diversity. TCRdb's own reprocessing of the public reads used fastp at Q25 and MiXCR and kept productive beta chains. A single entry per CDR3 protein holds the most common genes and DNA from its merged rows. TCRdb, rather than the study authors, made the V and J calls. In all, the sample holds about 800,000 distinct CDR3 sequences, and roughly 25% of those were seen once. The ten largest clones represent under 4.5% of the sample.

The data were also submitted as part of a second study, on T cells of mothers and their children. As the second publication notes: The donors were nine systemically healthy Caucasian individuals, made up of three mothers and their six children. cDNA synthesis consumed the entire amount of extracted RNA, loaded at around 1.5 ug RNA in each 15 ul reaction. In the second PCR, the M1S primer added sample barcodes and 2-4 random nucleotides. Each mother yielded over 8.5 million TCR beta CDR3 reads and each child some 3 million reads. Thymic selection similarly shapes TCR recombination output in related and unrelated pairs, with minor effect from inherited differences. Normalized repertoire overlap in related mother-child pairs was always slightly higher than in unrelated mother-child pairs, but the difference was never significant. With a sensitivity of roughly 93 clones per million clonotypes, no persistent microchimeric T cell clones were detected. To look for features that set related mother-child pairs apart from unrelated individuals, the researchers ran deep NGS to compare the TCR beta repertoires of mothers and children. On average, the children were around 11 +/- 4 years old, while the mothers were about 40 +/- 4 years old. After adapter ligation with NEBNext reagents, the libraries were sequenced on Illumina HiSeq 2000 with 100+100 nt paired-end reads. To avoid cross-contamination, the mother libraries and the child libraries were prepared a month apart and sequenced in separate runs. For each donor, somewhere between about 500,000 and 2,300,000 distinct TCR beta clonotypes were identified. Naive TCR beta clonotypes were estimated from low-frequency clonotypes matched to each donor's FACS-determined naive share, without sorting.

The chain joins TRBV6-1 to TRBJ2-3; TRBD2 fits 13 bases in the junction. This TCR came from a boy younger than 18 in good health. The sample was blood. CDR3 loop: CASTLGLAGETDTQYF. The DNA sequence is TGTGCCAGCACCCTCGGACTAGCGGGGGAGACAGATACGCAGTATTTT.